The rows below give T cell receptor beta chains drawn from one sample of a study of neurological immune-mediated disorders. TCRdb itself ran the 5' RACE reads through MiXCR, one entry per CDR3 protein. The sample lists around 61,000 distinct CDR3 sequences, over 5% occurring once. The specimen sequenced was PBMCs. These receptors came from a human donor with multiple sclerosis. The donor label of this sample is uncertain. Each CDR3 is given without its conserved first and last residue.

V gene	J gene	CDR3 protein
TRBV15	TRBJ2-2	ATSPLGGGGTGELF
TRBV29-1	TRBJ2-7	SVEGWGVHEQY
TRBV5-5	TRBJ2-5	ASIRDPGGTQETQY
TRBV29-1	TRBJ1-1	SVADRGNTEAF
TRBV5-1	TRBJ2-5	ASSSGTEEETQY
TRBV27	TRBJ2-7	ASSFTSAGEQY
TRBV9	TRBJ1-2	ASSVGSASGGYT
TRBV20-1	TRBJ1-4	SARDRVNEKLF
TRBV6-5	TRBJ2-1	ASSYRAGGMNEQF
TRBV5-1	TRBJ1-2	ASSLWQGDGYGYT
TRBV5-1	TRBJ1-2	ASMQGTGSNYGYT
TRBV5-1	TRBJ1-2	ASSLEVGGDGYT
TRBV5-1	TRBJ2-2	ASSWDNSVGELF
TRBV20-1	TRBJ1-2	SAAGDSRGKSGGYT
TRBV20-1	TRBJ1-1	SARGGRGNTEAF
TRBV9	TRBJ2-2	ASSVAPGGELF